Below, 23 T cell receptor beta chains from the same sample are listed, as sequenced in a study of T cell responses to AZD1222 COVID-19 vaccine. The protocol was immunoSEQ multiplex PCR, while the TCRdb copy is restricted to in-frame clones and leaves out a portion. The table shows about 88,000 clones, with 92% occurring only once. The source was peripheral blood, collected on day 0 of AZD1222 vaccination. These receptor sequences come from an adult in good health.

The chain recombines TRBV9 with TRBJ2-3, with TRBD2 as a possible D gene (5 bases). CDR3 length: 13 residues. Germline loops: CDR1 SGDLS, CDR2 YYNGEE. V lost 1 base and J lost 6, with 9 bases in between. The CDR3, as DNA: TGTGCCAGCAGCGTACGGGGAAGTGATACGCAGTATTTT. Translation gives CASSVRGSDTQYF.

CDR3 sequence: CASSVTRSADTQYF. As DNA, the CDR3 is TGTGCCAGCAGTGTGACGAGATCCGCAGATACGCAGTATTTT. V gene TRBV2 combines with J gene TRBJ2-3, with D unclear. The germline V and J ends were trimmed by 4 bases and 4 bases, with 12 bases remaining between them. CDR1 is SNHLY and CDR2 is FYNNEI in the germline V gene. The CDR3 contains 14 residues.

The chain employs TRBV9 and TRBJ1-2; TRBD1 matches 9 bases. V was clipped by 3 bases and J by 7 bases; unmatched bases: 7. This CDR3 is 14 amino acids long. Germline assignment: CDR1 SGDLS and CDR2 YYNGEE. CDR3 sequence (DNA): TGTGCCAGCAGCGAAGGGACAGGGAGACGTGGCTACACCTTC. Its translation is CASSEGTGRRGYTF.

The chain carries TRBV5-1 and TRBJ2-1; D unresolved. V was clipped by 5 bases and J by 8 bases, with 11 bases between them. The CDR3 runs to 12 residues. Looked up from germline, CDR1 is SGHRS and CDR2 is YFSETQ. The CDR3 reads CASSLPPDEQFF. The CDR3 bases are TGCGCCAGCAGTCTCCCCCCCGATGAGCAGTTCTTC.

The rearrangement joins TRBV27 to TRBJ2-7, with D maybe TRBD2 (5 bases). In germline, CDR1 is MNHEY, CDR2 SMNVEV (reference sequence). CDR3 size: 13 residues. Deletions cut 7 bases from V and 2 bases from J, with 12 bases between. In nucleotides, the CDR3 is TGTGCCAGCAACGGAGGTCCCCCCTACGAGCAGTACTTC. It is translated as CASNGGPPYEQYF.

V usage is TRBV6-5 and J usage is TRBJ2-1; D not resolved. V gave up 0 bases and J gave up 8 bases, with 5 bases separating them. Germline V gene lookup returns CDR1 MNHEY and CDR2 SVGAGI. The CDR3 contains 12 residues. The CDR3 sequence: CASSYSVDEQFF. The CDR3 nucleotides read TGTGCCAGCAGTTACTCGGTGGATGAGCAGTTCTTC.

The chain employs TRBV6-4 and TRBJ2-1; D tentatively fits TRBD1 or TRBD2 (5 bases each). CDR3 size: 15 residues. Trimming removed 6 bases from V and 0 bases from J, with 12 bases in between. From germline, CDR1 is MRHNA and CDR2 SNTAGT. CDR3 sequence (DNA): TGTGCCAGCAGCCGGGACGGGAACTCCTACAATGAGCAGTTCTTC. Amino acid sequence: CASSRDGNSYNEQFF.

V usage is TRBV9 and J usage is TRBJ1-6; 7 nucleotides align to TRBD1. CDR1 is SGDLS and CDR2 is YYNGEE in the germline V gene. This CDR3 has 14 amino acids. Germline trimming cut 2 bases from V and 10 bases from J; bases unmatched to any gene: 6. CDR3 amino acids: CASSVKGAGSPLHF. CDR3 nucleotide sequence: TGTGCCAGCAGCGTCAAGGGGGCAGGCTCACCCCTCCACTTT. Complete variable domain (other parts from reference TRBV9 and TRBJ1-6): DSGVTQTPKHLITATGQRVTLRCSPRSGDLSVYWYQQSLDQGLQFLIQYYNGEERAKGNILERFSAQQFPDLHSELNLSSLELGDSALYFCASSVKGAGSPLHFGNGTRLTVT.

This clone occurred a few times. The chain carries TRBV6-5 and TRBJ2-1; D uncertain. From germline, CDR1 is MNHEY and CDR2 SVGAGI. Trimming removed 4 bases from V and 6 bases from J, with 4 bases in between. The CDR3 has 11 residues. The CDR3 loop is CASSSPNEQFF. The CDR3 nucleotides are TGTGCCAGCAGTTCTCCCAATGAGCAGTTCTTC.

V and J are TRBV7-2 and TRBJ1-3; no definite D call. Trimming shortened V by 5 bases and J by 4 bases, and 6 bases separated the two germline ends. The germline gives CDR1 SGHTA, CDR2 FQGNSA. CDR3 size: 12 residues. The CDR3 DNA sequence: TGTGCCAGCAGCGAGCAGGGAAACACCATATATTTT. Protein product: CASSEQGNTIYF.

The genes are TRBV7-8 and TRBJ2-1; D gene unclear. Trimming removed 0 bases from V and 1 base from J, with 7 bases in between. The CDR3 extends over 15 amino acids. CDR1 and CDR2 from the germline V gene are SGHVS and FQNEAQ. DNA of the CDR3: TGTGCCAGCAGCTTAGCAACGAGTTCCTACAATGAGCAGTTCTTC. Its translation: CASSLATSSYNEQFF.

This clone was seen just once. This sequence joins TRBV25-1 and TRBJ1-4, with 8 bases matching TRBD1. The germline V gene encodes CDR1 MGHDK and CDR2 SYGVNS. The trim removed 8 bases at V and 7 bases at J, leaving 9 bases unmatched. The CDR3 sequence is 14 residues long. The CDR3 DNA sequence: TGTGCCAGCTCCGGACAGGGCCGGGGTGAAAAACTGTTTTTT. It is translated as CASSGQGRGEKLFF.

The genes are TRBV23-1 and TRBJ2-6; the match to TRBD1 covers 9 bases. TRBV23-1 is an ORF for which the function is uncertain. Trimming removed 0 bases from V and 3 bases from J; junction bases left unmatched: 6. This CDR3 is 18 amino acids long. CDR3 nucleotide sequence: TGCGCCAGCAGTCAATCAGGGGGACAGGGTAGTGGGGCCAACGTCCTGACTTTC. Translated: CASSQSGGQGSGANVLTF.

V gene TRBV19 combines with J gene TRBJ2-2, with 9 bases lining up with TRBD2. V dropped 4 bases and J dropped 5; count of bases not matched to a gene: 8. CDR3 size: 16 residues. Germline V CDR1 and CDR2: LNHDA, SQIVND (reference sequence). CDR3 sequence reads: CASSSWAGGPTGELFF. DNA for the CDR3: TGTGCCAGTAGTAGCTGGGCGGGAGGGCCGACCGGGGAGCTGTTTTTT.

Only one count was recorded for this clone. J is TRBJ2-1 and V is TRBV24-1, with TRBD1 as a possible D gene (6 bases). Germline values: CDR1 KGHDR, CDR2 SFDVKD. The CDR3 is 14 residues long. Trimming removed 4 bases from V and 6 bases from J, with 12 bases in between. The CDR3 DNA reads TGTGCCACCAGTGACAACAGGGATTCCAATGAGCAGTTCTTC. Encoded protein: CATSDNRDSNEQFF.

This chain joins TRBV3-1 (or the pseudogene TRBV3-2) and TRBJ2-5; the D gene could be TRBD1 or TRBD2 (5 bases each). This CDR3 is built from 16 residues. The V gene lost 1 base and the J gene lost 4 bases, with 16 bases spanning the gap. Germline V CDR1 and CDR2: LGHDT, YNNKEL (reference sequence). The CDR3 here is CASSQGGSHQAETQYF. In DNA form, the CDR3 reads TGTGCCAGCAGCCAAGGGGGGTCCCATCAAGCAGAGACCCAGTACTTC.

CDR3 loop: CASSLTGGVNTGELFF. DNA of the CDR3: TGTGCCAGCAGCTTAACAGGGGGAGTGAACACCGGGGAGCTGTTTTTT. This chain links TRBV7-3 with TRBJ2-2; D may be TRBD1 (6 bases). Germline-derived CDR1 and CDR2 are SGHTA and FQGTGA. With 0 bases removed from V and 1 base from J, the gap between germline ends came to 9 bases. This CDR3 has 16 amino acids. Drawing the rest from reference TRBV7-3 and TRBJ2-2, the complete variable domain is GAGVSQTPSNKVTEKGKYVELRCDPISGHTALYWYRQSLGQGPEFLIYFQGTGAADDSGLPNDRFFAVRPEGSVSTLKIQRTERGDSAVYLCASSLTGGVNTGELFFGEGSRLTVL.

The CDR3 loop is CASSLLGGTNEQFF. The DNA of the CDR3 is TGTGCCAGCAGCTTATTAGGAGGGACCAATGAGCAGTTCTTC. V and J are TRBV7-8 and TRBJ2-1; TRBD2 might be the D (6 bases). CDR1 SGHVS and CDR2 FQNEAQ come from the germline V gene. The V end was cut by 2 bases, the J end by 6 bases, with 11 bases between. This CDR3 spans 14 amino acids.

This clone was seen only once. The rearrangement links TRBV2 to TRBJ1-5; TRBD1 agrees at 8 bases. The V gene end was trimmed by 5 bases and the J gene end by 6 bases; junction bases not matched to a gene: 6. The CDR3 consists of 14 residues. CDR1 is SNHLY and CDR2 is FYNNEI in the germline V gene. As DNA, the CDR3 is TGTGCCAGCAGTTTCAGGGGGCTGGGTCAGCCCCAGCATTTT. Protein: CASSFRGLGQPQHF.

The rearrangement uses TRBV4-1 and TRBJ1-5, with D possibly being TRBD1 (6 bases). This CDR3 has 13 residues. V lost 4 bases to trimming and J lost 7 bases, with 11 bases between them. Germline V gene sequence: CDR1 MGHRA, CDR2 YSYEKL. The chain's CDR3 is CASSPAGVQPQHF. In DNA, the CDR3 is TGCGCCAGCAGCCCAGCAGGGGTCCAGCCCCAGCATTTT.

The chain joins TRBV9 to TRBJ1-1, with 7 bases lining up with TRBD1. Germline CDR1 and CDR2: SGDLS and YYNGEE. The V gene end was trimmed by 4 bases and the J gene end by 1 base; junction bases not matched to a gene: 4. This CDR3 region has 14 residues. CDR3 amino acids: CASSTTGANTEAFF. CDR3 in DNA: TGTGCCAGCAGCACCACAGGGGCGAACACTGAAGCTTTCTTT. Full variable domain (outside the CDR3, taken from reference TRBV9 and TRBJ1-1): DSGVTQTPKHLITATGQRVTLRCSPRSGDLSVYWYQQSLDQGLQFLIQYYNGEERAKGNILERFSAQQFPDLHSELNLSSLELGDSALYFCASSTTGANTEAFFGQGTRLTVV.

The chain joins TRBV19 to TRBJ2-1, with D perhaps TRBD2 (5 bases). The CDR3 sequence is 15 residues long. V lost 7 bases and J lost 5, with 18 bases in between. Looked up from germline, CDR1 is LNHDA and CDR2 is SQIVND (reference sequence). DNA of the CDR3: TGTGCCAGTACCGAGGGTTCTGCGGGTCACAATGAGCAGTTCTTC. Its translation: CASTEGSAGHNEQFF.

J is TRBJ2-1 and V is TRBV6-2 or TRBV6-3, with TRBD2 as a possible D gene (6 bases). V lost 2 bases, J lost 3 bases, and 11 bases lay in between. The germline gives CDR1 MNHEY, CDR2 SVGEGT. The CDR3 is 15 amino acids. CDR3 nucleotide sequence: TGTGCCAGCAGTTACAGCGGGTCGGGCTACAATGAGCAGTTCTTC. It translates to CASSYSGSGYNEQFF.